The entry that follows covers one T cell receptor beta chain sequence. The entry originates in a study of CD8 T cells in ankylosing spondylitis. TCR beta libraries were made by quantitative 5'-RACE with molecular barcodes. TCRdb reprocessed the 5' RACE reads with MiXCR, giving one entry per CDR3 protein. The top ten hold 10% to 15% of the sample, which has about 350,000 distinct CDR3 sequences, about 20% seen once. Germline loops: CDR1 DFQATT, CDR2 SNEGSKA (reference sequence). This CDR3 has 14 residues. The germline V and J ends were trimmed by 3 bases and 8 bases, with 17 bases remaining between them.

The source of this sequence is a male donor with ankylosing spondylitis or in good health (not recorded which). The chain combines TRBV20-1 with TRBJ2-1; D is possibly TRBD1 or TRBD2 (5 bases each). The sequencing sample was made of blood, either unsorted or a sorted T cell fraction (not recorded which). The chain's CDR3 is CSARGPGPVHEQFF. CDR3 coding DNA: TGCAGTGCTAGGGGGCCGGGGCCGGTCCATGAGCAGTTCTTC.